The 12 T cell receptor beta chains listed next were all sequenced from one sample in a study of response to subunit inactivated influenza vaccine. TCRdb independently ran MiXCR on the RT-PCR reads; one entry per CDR3 protein. Of roughly 670,000 distinct CDR3 sequences listed, 14% are singletons. The sample here was PBMCs from blood, taken 14 to 15 days before vaccination. These receptors all come from a man aged 50 or older who received an inactivated influenza vaccine.

The chain recombines TRBV5-1 with TRBJ1-6, with D uncertain. V dropped 2 bases and J dropped 8 bases, with 8 bases sitting between them. The CDR3 has 13 residues. Germline CDR1 and CDR2: SGHRS and YFSETQ. The CDR3 nucleotides are TGCGCCAGCAGCTTATCGTCCGATTCACCCCTCCACTTT. Translating it yields CASSLSSDSPLHF.

V and J are TRBV12-3 or TRBV12-4 and TRBJ2-1; 9 nucleotides line up with TRBD2. The CDR3 is 13 residues long. V lost 6 bases and J lost 9; bases outside the gene matches: 6. CDR3 sequence: CASSASGKGEQFF. DNA for the CDR3: TGTGCCAGCAGCGCTAGCGGGAAGGGTGAGCAGTTCTTC.

This clonotype was seen ten or more times. V and J are TRBV20-1 and TRBJ2-7, with 10 bases identical to TRBD1. The CDR3 runs 14 residues. With V trimmed by 1 base and J by 5 bases, 5 bases remained unmatched. Germline V gene lookup returns CDR1 DFQATT and CDR2 SNEGSKA (reference sequence). The CDR3 sequence is CSARVAGQGNEQYF. The CDR3 nucleotides are TGCAGTGCTAGAGTAGCGGGACAGGGGAACGAGCAGTACTTC.

This clonotype was found a few times. CDR3 loop: CSAGEIMDGYTF. CDR3 bases: TGCAGCGCAGGGGAAATCATGGATGGCTACACCTTC. The V gene is TRBV29-1, the J gene TRBJ1-2, with D possibly TRBD1 on 6 matching bases. This CDR3 has 12 amino acids. V gave up 7 bases and J gave up 6 bases, with 15 bases separating them. CDR1 SQVTM and CDR2 ANQGSEA come from the germline V gene.

This clonotype has only a few counts. The rearrangement uses TRBV20-1 and TRBJ1-1; no clear D. Trimming pared 6 bases from V and 1 base from J, leaving 9 bases between. This CDR3 region has 12 residues. CDR1 is DFQATT and CDR2 is SNEGSKA in the germline V gene (reference sequence). CDR3 residues: CSATHGNTEAFF. The CDR3, as DNA: TGCAGTGCCACCCACGGGAACACTGAAGCTTTCTTT.

About this clonotype itself: A read error may account for a junction end that differs from germline. V is TRBV11-3 and J is TRBJ2-2; D tentatively fits TRBD1 or TRBD2 (6 bases each). Germline V gene sequence: CDR1 SGHNT, CDR2 YENEEA. CDR3 length: 14 residues. DNA for the CDR3: TGTGCCAGCAGCCCGGGGGCAAACACCGGGGAGCTGTATTTT. It encodes CASSPGANTGELYF.

This clonotype was counted a few times. The CDR3 DNA reads as TGCAGTGCTAGAGGGATCAATTACAATGAGCAGTTCTTC. This codes for CSARGINYNEQFF. The chain joins TRBV20-1 to TRBJ2-1; no clear D. In germline, CDR1 is DFQATT, CDR2 SNEGSKA (reference sequence). Trimming pared 1 base from V and 4 bases from J, leaving 8 bases between. This CDR3 is 13 amino acids long.

This clonotype was counted only a few times. The gene calls are TRBV27 and TRBJ1-1; TRBD1 is a possible D gene (5 bases). Germline V CDR1 and CDR2: MNHEY, SMNVEV (reference sequence). There are 14 residues in the CDR3. V lost 3 bases, J lost 4 bases, and 12 bases lay in between. The CDR3 bases are TGTGCCAGCAGTTTTATTGGGGCGAGCACTGAAGCTTTCTTT. Protein product: CASSFIGASTEAFF.

The chain uses TRBV7-2 and TRBJ2-7, with TRBD2 matching 11 bases. CDR1 and CDR2 (germline): SGHTA, FQGNSA. This CDR3 comprises 16 residues. Germline trimming cut 4 bases from V and 2 bases from J; bases unmatched to any gene: 7. This CDR3 is CASSSAGTSGAYEQYF. In nucleotides, the CDR3 is TGTGCCAGCAGCTCCGCCGGGACTAGCGGTGCCTACGAGCAGTACTTC.

The sample holds a few counts of this clonotype. The chain joins TRBV6-1 to TRBJ1-2; 8 bases align to TRBD1. Germline CDR1 MNHNS, CDR2 SASEGT. The CDR3 is 14 amino acids. V lost 6 bases, J lost 4 bases, and 7 bases stayed unmatched. DNA for the CDR3: TGTGCCAGCAGGACACAGGGGGGAAGCTATGGCTACACCTTC. This translates into CASRTQGGSYGYTF.

The gene calls are TRBV15 and TRBJ2-1; TRBD2 is a possible D gene (6 bases). The V and J ends lost 1 base and 8 bases respectively, with 9 bases between them. CDR1 LNHNV and CDR2 YYDKDF come from the germline V gene (reference sequence). This CDR3 comprises 13 residues. CDR3 bases: TGTGCCACCAGCAGAGCGTGGGAGGATGAGCAGTTCTTC. It specifies CATSRAWEDEQFF. The full variable domain, in which reference TRBV15 and TRBJ2-1 provide the parts outside the CDR3, is DAMVIQNPRYQVTQFGKPVTLSCSQTLNHNVMYWYQQKSSQAPKLLFHYYDKDFNNEADTPDNFQSRRPNTSFCFLDIRSPGLGDTAMYLCATSRAWEDEQFFGPGTRLTVL.

V and J are TRBV7-2 and TRBJ2-7; D is perhaps TRBD2 (5 bases). The V gene lost 5 bases and the J gene lost 6 bases, with 17 bases spanning the gap. The CDR3 loop spans 14 amino acids. CDR1 and CDR2 from the germline V gene are SGHTA and FQGNSA. The CDR3 sequence: CASSALTTRGEQYF. In DNA, the CDR3 is TGTGCCAGCAGCGCCTTGACAACCCGGGGCGAGCAGTACTTC.